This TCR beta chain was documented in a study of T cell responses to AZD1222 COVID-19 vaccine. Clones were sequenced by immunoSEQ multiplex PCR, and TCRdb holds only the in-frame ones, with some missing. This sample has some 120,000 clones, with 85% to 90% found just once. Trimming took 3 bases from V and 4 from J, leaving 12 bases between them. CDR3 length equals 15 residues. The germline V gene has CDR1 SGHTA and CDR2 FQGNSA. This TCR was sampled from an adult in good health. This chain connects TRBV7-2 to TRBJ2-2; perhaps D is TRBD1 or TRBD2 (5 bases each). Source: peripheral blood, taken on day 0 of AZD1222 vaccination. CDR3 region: CASSLSRDLTGELFF. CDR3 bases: TGTGCCAGCAGCTTGTCCCGGGACCTCACCGGGGAGCTGTTTTTT.